This entry describes one T cell receptor beta chain. Its antigen is still unknown. The sample is drawn from a study of blood T cells in healthy people across ages. About the research overall: Capture via template switching afforded approximately one barcoded beta molecule per two T cells.

V dropped 5 bases and J dropped 1 base, with 14 bases sitting between them. Germline V gene lookup returns CDR1 SEHNR and CDR2 FQNEAQ (reference sequence). This CDR3 is built from 15 residues. Study-level findings and limits: Per million T cells, TCR beta diversity dropped roughly linearly as age increased.

The authors ran a second PCR of roughly 6 to 12 cycles using a sample-barcoded 5' primer and a J-beta primer mix. TCRdb passed the 5' RACE reads through MiXCR, listing each CDR3 protein once. The repertoire holds around 1,000,000 distinct CDR3 sequences, with under 30% as singletons. The sample was also reused in another study, on T cells of mothers and their children. According to that study: No persistent microchimeric T cell clones were detected at roughly 100 clones per million clonotypes sensitivity.

Sequenced sample: blood. This TCR was sampled from a girl between 2 and 10 years old in good health. This rearrangement joins TRBV7-9 to TRBJ1-1; D perhaps matches TRBD1 (5 bases). The CDR3 DNA sequence: TGTGCCAGCAGCCCTCGGACACGGCAGAACACTGAAGCTTTCTTT. As protein: CASSPRTRQNTEAFF.